The clone carrying this T cell receptor beta chain qualifies as hyperexpanded. Antigen specificity is unknown. The sample is drawn from a study of vaccination and CD4 T cells after COVID-19. Looking at the study overall: Sampling that followed vaccination took place a median around 71 days after dose two, within a range of 14 to 241. Cellular stimulation was performed using overlapping spike peptides derived from SARS-CoV-2, HCoV-NL63, HCoV-OC43 and HCoV-229E.

Germline loops: CDR1 MNHEY, CDR2 SVGAGI. This CDR3 has 16 amino acids. With 4 bases clipped from V and 2 bases from J, the junction kept 8 bases outside the gene matches. Treatment defined: 10-day PBMC culture with coronavirus spike peptide pools or control peptides (ViraFEST assay). Cultured CD4+ T-cell DNA underwent Oncomine TCR Beta short-read sequencing. One entry per CDR3 protein results from TCRdb running MiXCR on the PCR reads. The sample includes fewer than 9,000 distinct CDR3 sequences, around 66% of them seen just once. General observations from the study: Spike mono-reactivity was evident in 304 of the 307 vaccine-specific clones derived from convalescent patients.

The sequenced sample consisted of CD4+ T cells from blood, cultured in vitro. The clonotype was recovered from a human donor who had recovered from COVID-19. The chain carries TRBV6-5 and TRBJ1-1, with 9 positions matching TRBD1. CDR3 bases: TGTGCCAGCAGTTTGGGACAGGGAAGTGGAAACACTGAAGCTTTCTTT. Residues: CASSLGQGSGNTEAFF.